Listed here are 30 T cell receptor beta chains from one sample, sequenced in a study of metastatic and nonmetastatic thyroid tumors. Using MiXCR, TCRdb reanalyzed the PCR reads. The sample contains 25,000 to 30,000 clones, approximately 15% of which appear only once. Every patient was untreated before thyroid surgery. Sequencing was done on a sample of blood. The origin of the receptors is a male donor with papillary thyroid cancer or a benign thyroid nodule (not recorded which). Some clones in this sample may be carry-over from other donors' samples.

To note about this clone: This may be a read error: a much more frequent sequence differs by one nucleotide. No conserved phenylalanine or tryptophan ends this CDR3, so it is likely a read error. DNA for the CDR3: TGCGCCAGCAGCTTGGGCCCGGGACTAGAGTACAGTGAGCAGTTCTCC. Residues: CASSLGPGLEYSEQFS. The chain joins TRBV5-1 to TRBJ2-1, with 8 bases that match TRBD2. Germline V gene data show CDR1 as SGHRS and CDR2 as YFSETQ. This CDR3 contains 16 residues.

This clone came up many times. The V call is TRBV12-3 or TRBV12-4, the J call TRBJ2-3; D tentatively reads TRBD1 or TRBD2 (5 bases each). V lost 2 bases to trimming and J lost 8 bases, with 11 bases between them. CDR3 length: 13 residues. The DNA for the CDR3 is TGTGCCAGCAGTTTACACGAAGGGACTACGCAGTATTTT. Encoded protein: CASSLHEGTTQYF.

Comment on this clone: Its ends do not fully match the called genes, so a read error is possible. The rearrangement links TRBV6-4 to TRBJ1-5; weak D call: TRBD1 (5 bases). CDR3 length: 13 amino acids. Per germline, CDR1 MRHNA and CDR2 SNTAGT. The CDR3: CASSVQAYHPQHF. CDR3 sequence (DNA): TGTGCCAGCAGTGTACAGGCGTATCATCCCCAGCATTTT.

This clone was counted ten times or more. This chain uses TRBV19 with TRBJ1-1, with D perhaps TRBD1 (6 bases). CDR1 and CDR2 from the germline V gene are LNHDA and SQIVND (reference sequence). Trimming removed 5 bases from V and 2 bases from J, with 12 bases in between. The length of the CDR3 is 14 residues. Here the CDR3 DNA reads TGTGCCAGTAGTCGACGGACAGTTAACACTGAAGCTTTCTTT. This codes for CASSRRTVNTEAFF.

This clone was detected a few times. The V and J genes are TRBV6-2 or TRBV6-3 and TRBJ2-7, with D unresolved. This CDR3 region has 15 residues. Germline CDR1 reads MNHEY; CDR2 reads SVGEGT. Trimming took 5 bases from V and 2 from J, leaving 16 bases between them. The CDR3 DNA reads TGTGCCAGCAGTCAAGACATGGGGATACCCTACGAGCAGTACTTC. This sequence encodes CASSQDMGIPYEQYF.

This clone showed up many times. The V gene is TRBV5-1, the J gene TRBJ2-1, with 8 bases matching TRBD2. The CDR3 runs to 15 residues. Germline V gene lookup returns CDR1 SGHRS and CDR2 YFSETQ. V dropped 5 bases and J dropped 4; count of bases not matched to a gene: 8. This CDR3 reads CASREQTSAYNEQFF. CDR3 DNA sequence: TGCGCCAGCAGGGAACAGACTAGCGCGTACAATGAGCAGTTCTTC. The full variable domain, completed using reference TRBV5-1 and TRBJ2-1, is KAGVTQTPRYLIKTRGQQVTLSCSPISGHRSVSWYQQTPGQGLQFLFEYFSETQRNKGNFPGRFSGRQFSNSRSEMNVSTLELGDSALYLCASREQTSAYNEQFFGPGTRLTVL.

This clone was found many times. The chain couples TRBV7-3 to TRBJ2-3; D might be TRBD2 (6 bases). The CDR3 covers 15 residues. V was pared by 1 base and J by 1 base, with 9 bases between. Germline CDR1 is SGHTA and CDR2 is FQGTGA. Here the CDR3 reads CASSLMPSGTDTQYF. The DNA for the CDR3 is TGTGCCAGCAGCTTAATGCCTAGCGGCACAGATACGCAGTATTTT. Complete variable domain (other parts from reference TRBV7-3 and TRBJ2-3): GAGVSQTPSNKVTEKGKYVELRCDPISGHTALYWYRQSLGQGPEFLIYFQGTGAADDSGLPNDRFFAVRPEGSVSTLKIQRTERGDSAVYLCASSLMPSGTDTQYFGPGTRLTVL.

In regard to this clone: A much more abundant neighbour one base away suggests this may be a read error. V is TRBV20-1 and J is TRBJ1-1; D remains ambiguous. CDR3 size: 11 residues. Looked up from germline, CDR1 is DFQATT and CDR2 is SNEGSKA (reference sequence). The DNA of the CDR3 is TGCAGTGCTCTGAGCGGCGGTGAAACTTTCTTT. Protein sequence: CSALSGGETFF.

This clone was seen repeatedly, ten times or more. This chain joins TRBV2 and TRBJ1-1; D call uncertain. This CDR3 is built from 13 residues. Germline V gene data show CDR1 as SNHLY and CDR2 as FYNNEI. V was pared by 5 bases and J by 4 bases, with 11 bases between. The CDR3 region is CASSKGEGTEAFF. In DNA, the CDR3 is TGTGCCAGCAGTAAAGGAGAGGGCACTGAAGCTTTCTTT.

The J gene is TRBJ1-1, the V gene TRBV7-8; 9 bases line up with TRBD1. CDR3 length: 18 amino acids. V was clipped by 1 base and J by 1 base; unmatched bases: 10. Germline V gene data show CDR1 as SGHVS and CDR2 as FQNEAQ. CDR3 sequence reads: CASSLVGWDRVKNTEAFF. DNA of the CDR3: TGTGCCAGCAGCTTAGTCGGTTGGGACAGGGTGAAGAACACTGAAGCTTTCTTT.

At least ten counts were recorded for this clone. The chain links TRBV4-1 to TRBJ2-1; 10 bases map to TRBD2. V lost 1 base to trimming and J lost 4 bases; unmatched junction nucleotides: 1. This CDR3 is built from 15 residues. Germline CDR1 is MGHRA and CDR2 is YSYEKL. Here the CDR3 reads CASSQGAGGYNEQFF. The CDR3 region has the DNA TGCGCCAGCAGCCAAGGAGCGGGAGGGTACAATGAGCAGTTCTTC.

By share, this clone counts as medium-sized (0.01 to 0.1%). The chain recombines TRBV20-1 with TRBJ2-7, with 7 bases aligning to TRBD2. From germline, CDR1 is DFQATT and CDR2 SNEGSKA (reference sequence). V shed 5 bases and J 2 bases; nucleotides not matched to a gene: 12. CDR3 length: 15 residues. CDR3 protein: CSAPRSGGRAYEQYF. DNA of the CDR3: TGCAGTGCTCCACGATCAGGAGGGAGGGCCTACGAGCAGTACTTC.

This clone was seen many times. The CDR3 DNA reads TGCAGTGCTAGTACGGGCGGGGACGTCGACGAGCAGTACTTC. Translating it yields CSASTGGDVDEQYF. This chain joins TRBV20-1 and TRBJ2-7; D might be TRBD2 (6 bases). V dropped 3 bases and J dropped 5 bases, with 17 bases sitting between them. Germline V gene data show CDR1 as DFQATT and CDR2 as SNEGSKA (reference sequence). This CDR3 has 14 residues.

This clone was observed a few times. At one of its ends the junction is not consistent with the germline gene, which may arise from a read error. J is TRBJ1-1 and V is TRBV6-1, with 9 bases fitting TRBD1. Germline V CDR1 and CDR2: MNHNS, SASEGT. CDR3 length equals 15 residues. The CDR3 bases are TGTGCCAGTAGTGTTAGACAGGGGGTAGGAATTGAATCTTTCTTT. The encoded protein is CASSVRQGVGIESFF.

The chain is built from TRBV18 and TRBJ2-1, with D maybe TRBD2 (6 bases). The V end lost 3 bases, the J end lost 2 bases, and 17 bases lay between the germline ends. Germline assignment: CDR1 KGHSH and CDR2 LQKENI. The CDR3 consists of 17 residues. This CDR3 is CASSPLGSADPYNEQFF. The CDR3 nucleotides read TGTGCCAGCTCACCCCTCGGGAGCGCGGATCCCTACAATGAGCAGTTCTTC.

DNA for the CDR3: TGTGCCAGCAACTTCAGGCAGGGGTCAGGGCAGCCCCAGCATTTT. Amino acid sequence: CASNFRQGSGQPQHF. The chain has TRBV5-5 and TRBJ1-5, with D perhaps TRBD1 (6 bases). This CDR3 has 15 residues. Germline CDR1 SGHKS, CDR2 YYEKEE (reference sequence). The V end was cut by 6 bases, the J end by 7 bases, with 20 bases between. Using reference TRBV5-5 and TRBJ1-5 for the parts outside the CDR3, the full variable domain is DAGVTQSPTHLIKTRGQQVTLRCSPISGHKSVSWYQQVLGQGPQFIFQYYEKEERGRGNFPDRFSARQFPNYSSELNVNALLLGDSALYLCASNFRQGSGQPQHFGDGTRLSIL.

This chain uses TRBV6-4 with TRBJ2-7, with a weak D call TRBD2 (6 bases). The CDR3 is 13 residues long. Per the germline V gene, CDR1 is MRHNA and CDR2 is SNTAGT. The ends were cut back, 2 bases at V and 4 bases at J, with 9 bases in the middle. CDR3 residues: CASSDTSTYEQYV. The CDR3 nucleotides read TGTGCCAGCAGTGACACTAGCACTTACGAGCAGTACGTC.

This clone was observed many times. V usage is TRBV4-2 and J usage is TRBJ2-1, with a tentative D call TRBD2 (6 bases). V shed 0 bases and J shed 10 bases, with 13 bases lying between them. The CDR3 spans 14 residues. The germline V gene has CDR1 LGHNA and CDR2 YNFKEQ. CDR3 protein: CASSQDGGSREQFF. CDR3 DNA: TGTGCCAGCAGCCAAGATGGGGGGAGCAGGGAGCAGTTCTTC.

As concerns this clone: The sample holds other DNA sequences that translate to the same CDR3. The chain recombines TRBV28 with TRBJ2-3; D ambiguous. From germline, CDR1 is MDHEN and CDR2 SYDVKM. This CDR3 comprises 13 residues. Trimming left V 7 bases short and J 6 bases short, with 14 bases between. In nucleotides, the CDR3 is TGTGCCAGCACGGAGCGACCAAGGGATACGCAGTATTTT. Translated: CASTERPRDTQYF. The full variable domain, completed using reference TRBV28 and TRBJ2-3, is DVKVTQSSRYLVKRTGEKVFLECVQDMDHENMFWYRQDPGLGLRLIYFSYDVKMKEKGDIPEGYSVSREKKERFSLILESASTNQTSMYLCASTERPRDTQYFGPGTRLTVL.

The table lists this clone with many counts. This chain's CDR3 is CASSEVANYGYTF. The CDR3 bases are TGTGCCAGCTCGGAAGTAGCTAACTATGGCTACACCTTC. V is TRBV2 and J is TRBJ1-2; no firm D call. CDR3 length: 13 amino acids. Between the trimmed V and J ends, which lost 8 bases and 0 bases, there was a span of 10 bases. Per the germline V gene, CDR1 is SNHLY and CDR2 is FYNNEI.

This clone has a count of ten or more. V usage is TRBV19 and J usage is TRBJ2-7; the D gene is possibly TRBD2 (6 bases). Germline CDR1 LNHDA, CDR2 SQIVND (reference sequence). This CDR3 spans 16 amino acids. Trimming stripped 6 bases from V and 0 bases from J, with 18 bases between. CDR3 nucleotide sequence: TGTGCCAGTAGGAAACTGGGAGGACTCAGCTCCTACGAGCAGTACTTC. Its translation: CASRKLGGLSSYEQYF. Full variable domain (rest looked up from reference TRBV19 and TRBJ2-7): DGGITQSPKYLFRKEGQNVTLSCEQNLNHDAMYWYRQDPGQGLRLIYYSQIVNDFQKGDIAEGYSVSREKKESFPLTVTSAQKNPTAFYLCASRKLGGLSSYEQYFGPGTRLTVT.

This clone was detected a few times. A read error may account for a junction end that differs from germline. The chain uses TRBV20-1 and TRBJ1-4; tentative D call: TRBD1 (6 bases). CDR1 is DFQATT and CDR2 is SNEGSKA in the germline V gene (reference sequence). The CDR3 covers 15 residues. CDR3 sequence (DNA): TGCAGTGCCCAGGACAGCGGTTTGCAGGGTGAAGAACTGTTTTTT. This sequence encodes CSAQDSGLQGEELFF.

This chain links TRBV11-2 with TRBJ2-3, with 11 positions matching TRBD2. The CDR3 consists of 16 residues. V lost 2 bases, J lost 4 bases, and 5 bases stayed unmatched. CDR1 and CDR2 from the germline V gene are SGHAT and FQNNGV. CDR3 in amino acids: CASSLSTSGSADTQYF. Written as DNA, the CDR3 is TGTGCCAGCAGCTTATCAACTAGCGGGAGCGCAGATACGCAGTATTTT.

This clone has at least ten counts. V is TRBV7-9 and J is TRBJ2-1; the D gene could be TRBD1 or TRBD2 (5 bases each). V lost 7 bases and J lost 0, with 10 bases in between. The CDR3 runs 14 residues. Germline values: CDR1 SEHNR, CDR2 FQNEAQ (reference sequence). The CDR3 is CASIPGSSYNEQFF. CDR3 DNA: TGTGCCAGCATCCCAGGGAGCTCCTACAATGAGCAGTTCTTC. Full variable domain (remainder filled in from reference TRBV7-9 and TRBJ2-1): DTGVSQNPRHKITKRGQNVTFRCDPISEHNRLYWYRQTLGQGPEFLTYFQNEAQLEKSRLLSDRFSAERPKGSFSTLEIQRTEQGDSAMYLCASIPGSSYNEQFFGPGTRLTVL.

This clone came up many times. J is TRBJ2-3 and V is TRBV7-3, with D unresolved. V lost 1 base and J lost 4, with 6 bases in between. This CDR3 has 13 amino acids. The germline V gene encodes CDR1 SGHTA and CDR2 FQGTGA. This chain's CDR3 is CASSLMGSDTQYF. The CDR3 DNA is TGTGCCAGCAGCTTAATGGGCTCAGATACGCAGTATTTT.

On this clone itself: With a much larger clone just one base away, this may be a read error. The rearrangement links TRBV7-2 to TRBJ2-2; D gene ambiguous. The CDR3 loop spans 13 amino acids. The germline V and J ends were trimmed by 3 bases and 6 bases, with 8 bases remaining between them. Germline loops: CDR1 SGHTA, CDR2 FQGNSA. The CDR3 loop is CASSFWPSGELFF. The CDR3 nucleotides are TGTGCCAGCAGCTTCTGGCCGTCCGGGGAGCTGTTTTTT.

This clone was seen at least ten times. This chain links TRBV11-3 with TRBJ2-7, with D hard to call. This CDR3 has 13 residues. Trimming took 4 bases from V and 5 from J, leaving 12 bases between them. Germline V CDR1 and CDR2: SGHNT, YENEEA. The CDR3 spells CASSSRAEDEQYF. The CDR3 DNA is TGTGCCAGCAGCTCAAGGGCCGAGGACGAGCAGTACTTC.

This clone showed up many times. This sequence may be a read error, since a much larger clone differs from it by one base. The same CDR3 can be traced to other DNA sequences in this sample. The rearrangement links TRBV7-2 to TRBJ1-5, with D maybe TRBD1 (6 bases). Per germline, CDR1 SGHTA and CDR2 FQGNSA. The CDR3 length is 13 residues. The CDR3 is CASSKQGLEPQHF. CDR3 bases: TGTGCCAGCAGCAAGCAGGGGCTTGAGCCTCAGCATTTT.

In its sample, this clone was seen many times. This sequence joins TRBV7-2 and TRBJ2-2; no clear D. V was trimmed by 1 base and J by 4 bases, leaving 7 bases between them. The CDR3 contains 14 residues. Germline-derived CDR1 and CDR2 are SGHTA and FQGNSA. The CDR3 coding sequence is TGTGCCAGCAGCTTAGGATCTGGCACCGGGGAGCTGTTTTTT. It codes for CASSLGSGTGELFF.

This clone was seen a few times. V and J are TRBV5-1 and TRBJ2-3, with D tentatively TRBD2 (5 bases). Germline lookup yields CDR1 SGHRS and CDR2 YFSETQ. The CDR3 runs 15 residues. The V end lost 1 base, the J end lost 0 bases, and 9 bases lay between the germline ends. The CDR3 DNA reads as TGCGCCAGCAGCTTGCACGGGAAGAGCACAGATACGCAGTATTTT. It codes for CASSLHGKSTDTQYF.